This T cell receptor (beta chain) was profiled in a study of cytomegalovirus exposure and HLA in healthy donors. Notes on the study in general: The study listed 150 to 200 cytomegalovirus-associated TCR beta chains. Productive rates of about 87% or about 30% were seen for most TCR beta V segments in an earlier analysis. Immune exposure information comprised only CMV serostatus. The authors later linked a missense DCLRE1C variant to TCR beta V- and J-gene trimming.

With regard to this clone: What it recognizes is unknown.

This PCR relied on a set of 60 Vbeta primers and 13 Jbeta primers. Libraries were prepared by immunoSEQ multiplex PCR; TCRdb keeps only in-frame clonotypes and omits some of them. The table shows under 300,000 clones, with over 70% occurring only once. Germline V CDR1 and CDR2: SGHDT, YYEEEE. V lost 2 bases to trimming and J lost 3 bases, with 9 bases between them. The CDR3 extends over 14 amino acids. The sequence came from a woman between 55 and 75 years old in good health and CMV-seropositive. The V call is TRBV5-6, the J call TRBJ2-1; tentatively, D is TRBD2 (5 bases). Sequencing was carried out using PBMCs. The CDR3 region has the DNA TGTGCCAGCAGCTTCGGAGGAGGCTACAATGAGCAGTTCTTC. Its protein is CASSFGGGYNEQFF.